This TCR beta chain emerged from a study of blood T cells in healthy people across ages. V was pared by 2 bases and J by 7 bases, with 2 bases of the junction left unmatched. CDR3 length equals 15 residues. Primed by a sample-barcoded 5' primer and a J-beta primer mix, a second PCR proceeded for 7 to 11 cycles. One entry per CDR3 protein, called by TCRdb with MiXCR from the 5' RACE reads. The sample contains over 550,000 distinct CDR3 sequences, about 30% of which appear only once. This clonotype was observed many times. The source of this sequence is an elderly woman in good health. The sample taken for sequencing was blood. This sequence joins TRBV12-3 or TRBV12-4 and TRBJ1-6; 10 bases line up with TRBD1. The CDR3 nucleotides are TGTGCCAGCAGTTTAAGGACAGGGGGAAATTCACCCCTCCACTTT. Translating it yields CASSLRTGGNSPLHF.